A selection of T cell receptor beta chains follows, all from one sample in a study of preoperative IRX-2 immunotherapy in early breast cancer. The protocol was immunoSEQ multiplex PCR, while the TCRdb copy is restricted to in-frame clones and leaves out a portion. The profile shows 20,000 to 30,000 clones, 75% of them singletons. The material sequenced was lymph node tissue, taken after IRX-2 immunotherapy. The origin of the receptors is a human donor with breast cancer. CDR3s include the opening cysteine and the closing phenylalanine or tryptophan. Each record gives: J gene, D gene, clone size, V gene, CDR3 DNA, CDR3 protein. D genes are given only for firm matches. Expanded clones get a size class; other rows say once, few or many, or leave the size out.

J gene: TRBJ1-2
D gene: TRBD1
clone size: -
V gene: TRBV11-3
CDR3 DNA: TGTGCCAGCAGCTTAGATGGGATTTACAGGGGCGGCTACACCTTC
CDR3 protein: CASSLDGIYRGGYTF

J gene: TRBJ2-7
D gene: TRBD1
clone size: -
V gene: TRBV7-1
CDR3 DNA: TGTGCCAGCAGCGGACAGGGAGACCACGAGCAGTACTTC
CDR3 protein: CASSGQGDHEQYF

J gene: TRBJ2-5
D gene: -
clone size: -
V gene: TRBV7-2
CDR3 DNA: TGTGCCAGTAAGGGGAGCCTCCAAGAGACCCAGTACTTC
CDR3 protein: CASKGSLQETQYF

J gene: TRBJ2-1
D gene: -
clone size: -
V gene: TRBV28
CDR3 DNA: TGTGCCAGCAGTTCAAACCCCCTGAACACCTACAATGAGCAGTTCTTC
CDR3 protein: CASSSNPLNTYNEQFF

J gene: TRBJ2-5
D gene: -
clone size: -
V gene: TRBV19
CDR3 DNA: TGTGCCAGTAGTAAATTAGCGGAGGGCCAAGAGACCCAGTACTTC
CDR3 protein: CASSKLAEGQETQYF

J gene: TRBJ2-3
D gene: TRBD2
clone size: -
V gene: TRBV5-1
CDR3 DNA: TGCGCCAGCAGCTTGGGAACTAGCGGGGGTAGCACAGATACGCAGTATTTT
CDR3 protein: CASSLGTSGGSTDTQYF

J gene: TRBJ1-2
D gene: -
clone size: -
V gene: TRBV28
CDR3 DNA: TGTGCCAGTAAGCTTACAAACTATGGCTACACCTTC
CDR3 protein: CASKLTNYGYTF

J gene: TRBJ2-2
D gene: -
clone size: -
V gene: TRBV19
CDR3 DNA: TGTGCCAGTAGTATTCCGACCGGGGAGCTGTTTTTT
CDR3 protein: CASSIPTGELFF

J gene: TRBJ2-7
D gene: TRBD2
clone size: few
V gene: TRBV11-3
CDR3 DNA: TGTGCCAGCAGCCCAAATATTTGGGCTAGCGGGAGCAACGAGCAGTACTTC
CDR3 protein: CASSPNIWASGSNEQYF

J gene: TRBJ1-4
D gene: -
clone size: few
V gene: TRBV1
CDR3 DNA: TGCGCCAGCAGCCAAGAAGGCGGGGGCGCGATTGAAAAACTGTTTTTT
CDR3 protein: CASSQEGGGAIEKLFF

J gene: TRBJ1-3
D gene: -
clone size: -
V gene: TRBV6-8
CDR3 DNA: TGTGCCAGCAGTTTAAAAGGGACATCTGGAAACACCATATATTTT
CDR3 protein: CASSLKGTSGNTIYF

J gene: TRBJ2-7
D gene: -
clone size: -
V gene: TRBV19
CDR3 DNA: TGTGCCAGTAGTCCGGGGACGTCTAGCTCCTACGAGCAGTACTTC
CDR3 protein: CASSPGTSSSYEQYF

J gene: TRBJ1-5
D gene: TRBD1
clone size: -
V gene: TRBV10-2
CDR3 DNA: TGCGCCAGCAGTGACAGGGGGCGCCCCCAGCCCCAGCATTTT
CDR3 protein: CASSDRGRPQPQHF

J gene: TRBJ2-2
D gene: -
clone size: few
V gene: TRBV11-3
CDR3 DNA: TGTGCCAGCAGCCCGACGGTTACTAACACCGGGGAGCTGTTTTTT
CDR3 protein: CASSPTVTNTGELFF

J gene: TRBJ2-6
D gene: -
clone size: once
V gene: TRBV5-1
CDR3 DNA: TGCGCCAGCAGCTTGCTCTCCTCTGGGGCCAACGTCCTGACTTTC
CDR3 protein: CASSLLSSGANVLTF

J gene: TRBJ2-1
D gene: TRBD2
clone size: -
V gene: TRBV25-1
CDR3 DNA: TGTGCCAGCAGCCTACAAGCGGGAGCCGGTGAGCAGTTCTTC
CDR3 protein: CASSLQAGAGEQFF

J gene: TRBJ1-2
D gene: -
clone size: -
V gene: TRBV5-1
CDR3 DNA: TGCGCCAGCAGCCCGCTGGGGGGCGCTAACTATGGCTACACCTTC
CDR3 protein: CASSPLGGANYGYTF

J gene: TRBJ2-3
D gene: -
clone size: -
V gene: TRBV28
CDR3 DNA: TGTGCCAGCAGTTTACTTAGAGATACGCAGTATTTT
CDR3 protein: CASSLLRDTQYF

J gene: TRBJ2-3
D gene: -
clone size: few
V gene: TRBV28
CDR3 DNA: TGTGCCAGCAGCCGACAGGGAGGGACAGATACGCAGTATTTT
CDR3 protein: CASSRQGGTDTQYF

J gene: TRBJ2-2
D gene: -
clone size: few
V gene: TRBV11-3
CDR3 DNA: TGTGCCAGCAGCGCACAAATCAGGGTCGCCGGGGAGCTGTTTTTT
CDR3 protein: CASSAQIRVAGELFF

J gene: TRBJ2-7
D gene: TRBD1
clone size: -
V gene: TRBV7-4
CDR3 DNA: TGTGCCAGCACCCGACAGGGCACCCACGAGCAGTACTTC
CDR3 protein: CASTRQGTHEQYF

J gene: TRBJ1-2
D gene: -
clone size: -
V gene: TRBV28
CDR3 DNA: TGTGCCACCGGACCTCCTAACTATGGCTACACCTTC
CDR3 protein: CATGPPNYGYTF

J gene: TRBJ1-2
D gene: TRBD1
clone size: -
V gene: TRBV19
CDR3 DNA: TGTGCCAGTAGTTCAAGGACAGGGGGGTCTGGCTACACCTTC
CDR3 protein: CASSSRTGGSGYTF

J gene: TRBJ1-1
D gene: -
clone size: -
V gene: TRBV19
CDR3 DNA: TGTGCCAGTAGTATCAAGGGCGGTCCCACTGAAGCTTTCTTT
CDR3 protein: CASSIKGGPTEAFF

J gene: TRBJ1-2
D gene: -
clone size: -
V gene: TRBV5-1
CDR3 DNA: TGCGCCAGCAGCTTGGCTTCTACCCAGGGTGGCTACACCTTC
CDR3 protein: CASSLASTQGGYTF

J gene: TRBJ1-4
D gene: -
clone size: -
V gene: TRBV5-1
CDR3 DNA: TGCGCCAGCAGCTGGGGGGGAACGAATGAAAAACTGTTTTTT
CDR3 protein: CASSWGGTNEKLFF

J gene: TRBJ1-3
D gene: -
clone size: -
V gene: TRBV15
CDR3 DNA: TGTGCCACCAGCAGAGCTCACGGGGGCAGTGGAAACACCATATATTTT
CDR3 protein: CATSRAHGGSGNTIYF

J gene: TRBJ1-2
D gene: TRBD1
clone size: -
V gene: TRBV28
CDR3 DNA: TGTGCCAGCAGTTCCATTACAGGGGAGGGCTATGGCTACACCTTC
CDR3 protein: CASSSITGEGYGYTF

J gene: TRBJ1-5
D gene: TRBD1
clone size: -
V gene: TRBV6-8
CDR3 DNA: TGTGCCAGCAGTGGGCAGGGGGTGAGCAATCAGCCCCAGCATTTT
CDR3 protein: CASSGQGVSNQPQHF

J gene: TRBJ1-3
D gene: TRBD1
clone size: -
V gene: TRBV19
CDR3 DNA: TGTGCCACCTTGCGGGACAGCTCTGGAAACACCATATATTTT
CDR3 protein: CATLRDSSGNTIYF

J gene: TRBJ2-7
D gene: TRBD1
clone size: -
V gene: TRBV6-8
CDR3 DNA: TGTGCCAGCAGTTTACAGGGGGCCTCCTACGAGCAGTACTTC
CDR3 protein: CASSLQGASYEQYF

J gene: TRBJ1-1
D gene: -
clone size: few
V gene: TRBV5-1
CDR3 DNA: TGCGCCAGCAGCTTCGCAGGGTATAACACTGAAGCTTTCTTT
CDR3 protein: CASSFAGYNTEAFF

J gene: TRBJ2-3
D gene: -
clone size: few
V gene: TRBV11-3
CDR3 DNA: TGTGCCAGCAGCTTTCAGGGTGAAACAGATACGCAGTATTTT
CDR3 protein: CASSFQGETDTQYF

J gene: TRBJ1-3
D gene: -
clone size: -
V gene: TRBV6-8
CDR3 DNA: TGTGCCAGCAGTGAGTTTGGAAACACCATATATTTT
CDR3 protein: CASSEFGNTIYF

J gene: TRBJ1-1
D gene: -
clone size: once
V gene: TRBV11-3
CDR3 DNA: TGTGCCAGCAGCTTAGTGGTAGTATGGACTGAAGCTTTCTTT
CDR3 protein: CASSLVVVWTEAFF

J gene: TRBJ1-2
D gene: -
clone size: -
V gene: TRBV19
CDR3 DNA: TGTGCCAGTAGTATAGTACAGGGATTTTTGAGCTACACCTTC
CDR3 protein: CASSIVQGFLSYTF

J gene: TRBJ2-5
D gene: TRBD2
clone size: -
V gene: TRBV29-1
CDR3 DNA: TGCAGCGTTGGAGTTAAACTAGCGGGAGTCGTTCAGACCCAGTACTTC
CDR3 protein: CSVGVKLAGVVQTQYF

J gene: TRBJ2-7
D gene: TRBD1
clone size: -
V gene: TRBV7-1
CDR3 DNA: TGTGCCAGCAGCTTGGCTAGCCGGGACAGGGAGGTGCAGTACTTC
CDR3 protein: CASSLASRDREVQYF

J gene: TRBJ1-4
D gene: -
clone size: -
V gene: TRBV28
CDR3 DNA: TGTGCCAGCAGTTTAAGGGTTCGAGGGACTAATGAAAAACTGTTTTTT
CDR3 protein: CASSLRVRGTNEKLFF

J gene: TRBJ1-5
D gene: TRBD1
clone size: -
V gene: TRBV6-8
CDR3 DNA: TGTGCCAGCATGACCCGACAGGGTTTAGACGAACAGCCCCAGCATTTT
CDR3 protein: CASMTRQGLDEQPQHF

J gene: TRBJ2-7
D gene: TRBD1
clone size: -
V gene: TRBV9
CDR3 DNA: TGTGCCAGCAGAGAAGGGACAGGGGGCCCCTACGAGCAGTACTTC
CDR3 protein: CASREGTGGPYEQYF

J gene: TRBJ2-7
D gene: -
clone size: once
V gene: TRBV7-1
CDR3 DNA: TGTGCCAGCAGCGATACGCAGGGGAGAGGCTACGAGCAGTACTTC
CDR3 protein: CASSDTQGRGYEQYF

J gene: TRBJ2-2
D gene: -
clone size: -
V gene: TRBV19
CDR3 DNA: TGTGCCACTAGACAGGGACTAAACACCGGGGAGCTGTTTTTT
CDR3 protein: CATRQGLNTGELFF

J gene: TRBJ2-1
D gene: -
clone size: -
V gene: TRBV11-3
CDR3 DNA: TGTGCCAGCAGACCTTACAGGGACTACAATGAGCAGTTCTTC
CDR3 protein: CASRPYRDYNEQFF

J gene: TRBJ2-2
D gene: -
clone size: -
V gene: TRBV11-3
CDR3 DNA: TGTGCCAGCAGCCTCGACTTCCTTAACACCGGGGAGCTGTTTTTT
CDR3 protein: CASSLDFLNTGELFF

J gene: TRBJ1-5
D gene: -
clone size: few
V gene: TRBV28
CDR3 DNA: TGTGCCAGCATAGGAACAGATAATCAGCCCCAGCATTTT
CDR3 protein: CASIGTDNQPQHF

J gene: TRBJ2-1
D gene: TRBD1
clone size: -
V gene: TRBV19
CDR3 DNA: TGTGCCAGTAGTCGTGGACAGGCGTACAATGAGCAGTTCTTC
CDR3 protein: CASSRGQAYNEQFF

J gene: TRBJ1-4
D gene: TRBD1
clone size: -
V gene: TRBV28
CDR3 DNA: TGTGCCAGCAGGACAGGGGGAGGAGAAAAACTGTTTTTT
CDR3 protein: CASRTGGGEKLFF

J gene: TRBJ2-3
D gene: TRBD1
clone size: -
V gene: TRBV23-1
CDR3 DNA: TGCGCCAGCAGCCAAGGACAGGTCGCTAGCACAGATACGCAGTATTTT
CDR3 protein: CASSQGQVASTDTQYF

J gene: TRBJ1-3
D gene: TRBD1
clone size: few
V gene: TRBV30
CDR3 DNA: TGTGCTTACAAGACCAGGGGGCAAGGTGGAAACACCATATATTTT
CDR3 protein: CAYKTRGQGGNTIYF

J gene: TRBJ2-1
D gene: -
clone size: -
V gene: TRBV12-2
CDR3 DNA: TGTGCCAGTAACAAGGGAGACCTTACTGATGAGCAGTTCTTC
CDR3 protein: CASNKGDLTDEQFF